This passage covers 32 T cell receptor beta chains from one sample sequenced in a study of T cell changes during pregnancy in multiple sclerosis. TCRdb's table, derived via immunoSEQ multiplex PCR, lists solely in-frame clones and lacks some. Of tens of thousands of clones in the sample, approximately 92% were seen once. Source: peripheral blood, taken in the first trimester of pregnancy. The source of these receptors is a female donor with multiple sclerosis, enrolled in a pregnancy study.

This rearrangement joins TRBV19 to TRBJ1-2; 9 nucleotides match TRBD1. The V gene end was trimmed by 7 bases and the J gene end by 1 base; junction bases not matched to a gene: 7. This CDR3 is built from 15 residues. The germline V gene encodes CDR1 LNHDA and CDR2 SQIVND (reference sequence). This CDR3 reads CASTRGQGINYGYTF. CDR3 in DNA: TGTGCCAGTACCAGGGGACAGGGCATTAACTATGGCTACACCTTC.

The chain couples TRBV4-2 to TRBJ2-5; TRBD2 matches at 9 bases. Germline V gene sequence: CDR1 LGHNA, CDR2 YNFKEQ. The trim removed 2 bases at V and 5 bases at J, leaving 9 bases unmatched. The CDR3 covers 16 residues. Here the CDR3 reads CASSQTRAGGFETQYF. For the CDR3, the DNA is TGTGCCAGCAGCCAAACTCGAGCGGGGGGATTTGAGACCCAGTACTTC.

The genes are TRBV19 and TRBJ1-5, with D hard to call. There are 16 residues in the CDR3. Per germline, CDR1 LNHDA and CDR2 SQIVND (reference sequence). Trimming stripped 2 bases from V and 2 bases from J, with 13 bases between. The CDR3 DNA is TGTGCCAGTAGTATACTATTGATGGGAGGCAATCAGCCCCAGCATTTT. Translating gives CASSILLMGGNQPQHF.

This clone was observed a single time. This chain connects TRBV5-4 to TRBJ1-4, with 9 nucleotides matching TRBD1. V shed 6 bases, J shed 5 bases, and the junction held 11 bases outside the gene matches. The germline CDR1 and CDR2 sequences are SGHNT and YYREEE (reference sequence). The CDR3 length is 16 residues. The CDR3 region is CASTKGGGQGNEKLFF. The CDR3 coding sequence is TGTGCCAGCACCAAGGGGGGGGGACAGGGAAATGAAAAACTGTTTTTT.

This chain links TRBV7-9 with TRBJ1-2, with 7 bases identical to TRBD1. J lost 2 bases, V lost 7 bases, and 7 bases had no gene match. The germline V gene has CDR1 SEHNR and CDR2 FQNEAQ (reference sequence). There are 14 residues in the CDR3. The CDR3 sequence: CASTPSGQNYGYTF. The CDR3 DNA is TGTGCCAGCACCCCATCGGGACAGAACTATGGCTACACCTTC.

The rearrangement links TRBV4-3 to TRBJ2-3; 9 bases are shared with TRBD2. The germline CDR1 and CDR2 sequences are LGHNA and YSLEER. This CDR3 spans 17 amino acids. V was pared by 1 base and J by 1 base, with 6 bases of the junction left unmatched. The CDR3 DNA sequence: TGCGCCAGCAGCCAAGTGGGGGTAGCGGGGGGCACAGATACGCAGTATTTT. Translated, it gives CASSQVGVAGGTDTQYF.

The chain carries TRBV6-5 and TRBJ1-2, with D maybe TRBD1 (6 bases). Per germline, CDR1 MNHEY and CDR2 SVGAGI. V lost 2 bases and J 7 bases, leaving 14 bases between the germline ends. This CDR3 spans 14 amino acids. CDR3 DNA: TGTGCCAGCAGTTACCAAGGGGGACGGTCTGGCTACACCTTC. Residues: CASSYQGGRSGYTF.

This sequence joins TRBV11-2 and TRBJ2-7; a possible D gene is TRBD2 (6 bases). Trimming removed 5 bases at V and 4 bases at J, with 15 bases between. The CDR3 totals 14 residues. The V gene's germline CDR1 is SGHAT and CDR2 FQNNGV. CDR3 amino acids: CASSLALEGYEQYF. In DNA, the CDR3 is TGTGCCAGCAGCCTGGCCCTGGAGGGTTACGAGCAGTACTTC.

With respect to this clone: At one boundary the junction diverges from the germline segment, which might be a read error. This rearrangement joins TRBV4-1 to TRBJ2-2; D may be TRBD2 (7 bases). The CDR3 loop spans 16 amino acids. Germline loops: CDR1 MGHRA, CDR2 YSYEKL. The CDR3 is CASTQGGGKIFGELFF. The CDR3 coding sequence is TGCGCCAGCACCCAAGGGGGGGGGAAGATCTTCGGGGAGCTGTTTTTT.

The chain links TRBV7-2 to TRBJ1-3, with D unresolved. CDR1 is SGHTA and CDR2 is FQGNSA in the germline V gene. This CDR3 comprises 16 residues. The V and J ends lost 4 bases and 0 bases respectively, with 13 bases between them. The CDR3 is CASSYRERSSGNTIYF. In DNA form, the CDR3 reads TGTGCCAGCAGCTATCGGGAGAGGTCCTCTGGAAACACCATATATTTT.

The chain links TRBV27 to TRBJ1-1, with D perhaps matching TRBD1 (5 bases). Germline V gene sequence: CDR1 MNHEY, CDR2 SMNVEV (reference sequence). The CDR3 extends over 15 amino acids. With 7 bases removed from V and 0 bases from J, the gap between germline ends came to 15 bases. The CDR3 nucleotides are TGTGCCAGCACTTCAGCCCGGGACTTGAACACTGAAGCTTTCTTT. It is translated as CASTSARDLNTEAFF.

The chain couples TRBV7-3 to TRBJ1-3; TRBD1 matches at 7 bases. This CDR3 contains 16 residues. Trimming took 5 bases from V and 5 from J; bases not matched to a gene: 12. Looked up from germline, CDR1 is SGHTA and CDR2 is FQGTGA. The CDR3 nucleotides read TGTGCCAGCAGCACCCCGAAACGACAGGGCAGAAACACCATATATTTT. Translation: CASSTPKRQGRNTIYF.

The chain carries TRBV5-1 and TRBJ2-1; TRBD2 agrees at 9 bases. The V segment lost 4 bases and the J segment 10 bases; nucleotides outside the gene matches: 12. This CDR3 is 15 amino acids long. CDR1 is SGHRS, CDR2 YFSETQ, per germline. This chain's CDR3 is CASSLLAGRIGEQFF. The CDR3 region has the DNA TGCGCCAGCAGCCTTCTAGCGGGACGCATCGGCGAGCAGTTCTTC.

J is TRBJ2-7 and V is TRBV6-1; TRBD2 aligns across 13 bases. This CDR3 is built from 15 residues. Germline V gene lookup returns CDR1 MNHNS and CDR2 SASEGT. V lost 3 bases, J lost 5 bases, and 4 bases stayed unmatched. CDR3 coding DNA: TGTGCCAGCAGTGACCCGGGACTAGCGGGAAACGAGCAGTACTTC. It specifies CASSDPGLAGNEQYF.

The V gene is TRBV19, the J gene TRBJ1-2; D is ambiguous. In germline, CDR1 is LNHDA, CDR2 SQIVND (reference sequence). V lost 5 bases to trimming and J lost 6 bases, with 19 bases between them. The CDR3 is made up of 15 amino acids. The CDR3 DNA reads TGTGCCAGTAGTTCCACGGGCCCTAAGGGAGATGGCTACACCTTC. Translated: CASSSTGPKGDGYTF.

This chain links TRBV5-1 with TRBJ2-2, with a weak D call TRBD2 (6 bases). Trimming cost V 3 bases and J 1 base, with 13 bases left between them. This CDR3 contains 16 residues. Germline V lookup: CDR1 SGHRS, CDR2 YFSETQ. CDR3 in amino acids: CASSSKTGENTGELFF. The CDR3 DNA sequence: TGCGCCAGCAGCTCGAAGACGGGAGAGAACACCGGGGAGCTGTTTTTT. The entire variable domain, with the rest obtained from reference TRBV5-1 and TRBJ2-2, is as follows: KAGVTQTPRYLIKTRGQQVTLSCSPISGHRSVSWYQQTPGQGLQFLFEYFSETQRNKGNFPGRFSGRQFSNSRSEMNVSTLELGDSALYLCASSSKTGENTGELFFGEGSRLTVL.

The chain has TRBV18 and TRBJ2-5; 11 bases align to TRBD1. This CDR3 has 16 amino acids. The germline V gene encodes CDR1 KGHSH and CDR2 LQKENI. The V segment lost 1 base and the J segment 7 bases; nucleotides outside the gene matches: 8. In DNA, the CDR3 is TGTGCCAGCTCACCACTTTTCGGACAGGGGGCTTTGACCCAGTACTTC. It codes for CASSPLFGQGALTQYF.

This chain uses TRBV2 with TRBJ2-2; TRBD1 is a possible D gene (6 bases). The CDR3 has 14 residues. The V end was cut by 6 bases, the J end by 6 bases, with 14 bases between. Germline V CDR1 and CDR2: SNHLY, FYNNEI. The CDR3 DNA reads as TGTGCCAGCAGGGACAGAGTCCTCCCCGGGGAGCTGTTTTTT. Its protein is CASRDRVLPGELFF.

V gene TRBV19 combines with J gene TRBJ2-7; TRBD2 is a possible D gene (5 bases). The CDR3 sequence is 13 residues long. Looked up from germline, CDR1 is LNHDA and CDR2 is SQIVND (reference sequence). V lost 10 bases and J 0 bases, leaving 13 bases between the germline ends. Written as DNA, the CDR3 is TGTGCCACCGGAGGAGCCGACTCCTACGAGCAGTACTTC. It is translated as CATGGADSYEQYF.

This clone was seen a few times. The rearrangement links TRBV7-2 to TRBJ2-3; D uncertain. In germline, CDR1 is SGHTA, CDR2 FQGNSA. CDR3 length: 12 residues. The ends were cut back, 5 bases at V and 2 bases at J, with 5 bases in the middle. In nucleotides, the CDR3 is TGTGCCAGCAGCCCTTACACAGATACGCAGTATTTT. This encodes CASSPYTDTQYF.

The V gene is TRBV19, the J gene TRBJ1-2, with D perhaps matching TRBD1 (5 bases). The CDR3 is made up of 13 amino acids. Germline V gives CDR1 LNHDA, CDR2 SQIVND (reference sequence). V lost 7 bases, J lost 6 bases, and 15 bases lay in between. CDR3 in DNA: TGTGCCAGTACTTCAATGGGGGGTCATGGCTACACCTTC. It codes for CASTSMGGHGYTF.

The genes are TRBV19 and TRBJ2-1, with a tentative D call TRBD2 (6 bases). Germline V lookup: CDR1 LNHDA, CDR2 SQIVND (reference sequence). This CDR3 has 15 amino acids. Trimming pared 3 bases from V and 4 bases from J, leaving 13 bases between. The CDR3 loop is CASSMRPAGYNEQFF. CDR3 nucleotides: TGTGCCAGTAGTATGCGGCCGGCGGGGTACAATGAGCAGTTCTTC. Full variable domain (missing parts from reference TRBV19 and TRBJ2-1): DGGITQSPKYLFRKEGQNVTLSCEQNLNHDAMYWYRQDPGQGLRLIYYSQIVNDFQKGDIAEGYSVSREKKESFPLTVTSAQKNPTAFYLCASSMRPAGYNEQFFGPGTRLTVL.

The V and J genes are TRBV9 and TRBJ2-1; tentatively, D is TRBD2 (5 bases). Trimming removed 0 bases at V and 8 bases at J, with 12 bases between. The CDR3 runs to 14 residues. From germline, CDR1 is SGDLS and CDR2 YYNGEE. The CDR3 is CASSVGGSDYEQFF. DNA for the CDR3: TGTGCCAGCAGCGTAGGCGGTAGCGACTATGAGCAGTTCTTC.

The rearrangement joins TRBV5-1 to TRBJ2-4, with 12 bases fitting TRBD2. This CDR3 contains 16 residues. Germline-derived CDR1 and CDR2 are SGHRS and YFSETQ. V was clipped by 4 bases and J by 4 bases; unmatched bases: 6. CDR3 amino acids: CASSSGLAGFKNIQYF. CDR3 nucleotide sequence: TGCGCCAGCAGCAGCGGACTAGCGGGATTTAAAAACATTCAGTACTTC.

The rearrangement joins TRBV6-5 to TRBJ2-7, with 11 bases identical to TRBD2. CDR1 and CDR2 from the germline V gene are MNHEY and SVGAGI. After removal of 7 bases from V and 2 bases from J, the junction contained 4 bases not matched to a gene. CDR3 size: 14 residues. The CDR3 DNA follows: TGTGCCAGCATGCTGACTAGCGGGACCTACGAGCAGTACTTC. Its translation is CASMLTSGTYEQYF.

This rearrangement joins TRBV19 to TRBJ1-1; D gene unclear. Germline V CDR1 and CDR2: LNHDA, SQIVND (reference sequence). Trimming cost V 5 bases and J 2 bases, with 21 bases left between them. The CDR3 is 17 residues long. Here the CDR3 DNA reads TGTGCCAGTAGTTTCCTCCCGCCGACGGGTATTAACACTGAAGCTTTCTTT. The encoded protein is CASSFLPPTGINTEAFF.

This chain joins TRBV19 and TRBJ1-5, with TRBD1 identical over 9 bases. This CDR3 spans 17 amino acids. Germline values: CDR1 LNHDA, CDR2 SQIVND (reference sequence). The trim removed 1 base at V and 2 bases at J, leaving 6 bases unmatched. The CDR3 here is CASSIAKRTGGNQPQHF. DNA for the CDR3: TGTGCCAGTAGTATAGCGAAGCGGACAGGGGGCAATCAGCCCCAGCATTTT.

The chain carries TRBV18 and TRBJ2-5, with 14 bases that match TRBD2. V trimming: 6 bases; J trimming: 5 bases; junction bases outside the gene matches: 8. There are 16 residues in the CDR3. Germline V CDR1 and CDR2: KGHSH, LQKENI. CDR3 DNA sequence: TGTGCCAGCTCTTCTGGACTAGCGGGGGGCCAGGAGACCCAGTACTTC. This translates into CASSSGLAGGQETQYF.

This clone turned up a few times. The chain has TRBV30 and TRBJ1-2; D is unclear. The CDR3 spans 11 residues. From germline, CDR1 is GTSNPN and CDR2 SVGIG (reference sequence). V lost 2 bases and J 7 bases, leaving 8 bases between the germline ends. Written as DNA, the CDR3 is TGTGCCTGGAGTACCCTTAGTGGCTACACCTTC. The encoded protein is CAWSTLSGYTF.

CDR3 protein: CASSPPRGGETQYF. Here the CDR3 DNA reads TGTGCCAGCAGCCCCCCTCGGGGGGGGGAGACCCAGTACTTC. The chain employs TRBV9 and TRBJ2-5; 8 bases are shared with TRBD2. CDR3 length equals 14 residues. Germline trimming cut 4 bases from V and 5 bases from J; bases unmatched to any gene: 7. Germline V gene data show CDR1 as SGDLS and CDR2 as YYNGEE.

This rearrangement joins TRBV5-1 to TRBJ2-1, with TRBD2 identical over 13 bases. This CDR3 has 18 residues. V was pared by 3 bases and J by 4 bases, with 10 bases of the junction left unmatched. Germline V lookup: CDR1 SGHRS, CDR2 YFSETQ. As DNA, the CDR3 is TGCGCCAGCAGCTCTAAAACGCCGGGACTAGCGGGGTACAATGAGCAGTTCTTC. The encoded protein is CASSSKTPGLAGYNEQFF.

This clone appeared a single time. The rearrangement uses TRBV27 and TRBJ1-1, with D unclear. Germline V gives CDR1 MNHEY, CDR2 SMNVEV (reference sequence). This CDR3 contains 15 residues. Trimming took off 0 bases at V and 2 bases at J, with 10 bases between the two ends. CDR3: CASSLSPGPNTEAFF. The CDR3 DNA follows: TGTGCCAGCAGTTTATCGCCGGGTCCCAACACTGAAGCTTTCTTT.